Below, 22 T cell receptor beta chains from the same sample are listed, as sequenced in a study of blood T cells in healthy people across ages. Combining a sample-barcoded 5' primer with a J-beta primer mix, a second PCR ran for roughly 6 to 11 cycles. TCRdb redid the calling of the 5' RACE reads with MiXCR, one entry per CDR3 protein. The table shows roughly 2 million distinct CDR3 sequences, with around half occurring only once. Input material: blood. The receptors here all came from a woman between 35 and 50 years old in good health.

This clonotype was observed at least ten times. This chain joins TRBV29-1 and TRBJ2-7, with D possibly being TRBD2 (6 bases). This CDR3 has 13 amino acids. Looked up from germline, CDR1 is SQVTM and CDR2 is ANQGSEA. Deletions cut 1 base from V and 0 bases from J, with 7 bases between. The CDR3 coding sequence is TGCAGCGTTGAAGGGAGGGACTCCTACGAGCAGTACTTC. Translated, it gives CSVEGRDSYEQYF.

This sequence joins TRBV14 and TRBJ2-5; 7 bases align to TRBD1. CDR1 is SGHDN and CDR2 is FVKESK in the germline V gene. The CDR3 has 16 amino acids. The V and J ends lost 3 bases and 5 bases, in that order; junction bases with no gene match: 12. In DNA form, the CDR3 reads TGTGCCAGCAGCCAGAGGGACAGATCTGCCGGGGAGACCCAGTACTTC. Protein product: CASSQRDRSAGETQYF.

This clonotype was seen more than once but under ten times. CDR3 nucleotide sequence: TGTGCCAGCAGTCACGATATTGTGTATGGCTACACCTTC. It translates to CASSHDIVYGYTF. The J gene is TRBJ1-2, the V gene TRBV27; no clear D. Germline loops: CDR1 MNHEY, CDR2 SMNVEV (reference sequence). The CDR3 extends over 13 amino acids. The germline V and J ends were trimmed by 5 bases and 5 bases, with 12 bases remaining between them.

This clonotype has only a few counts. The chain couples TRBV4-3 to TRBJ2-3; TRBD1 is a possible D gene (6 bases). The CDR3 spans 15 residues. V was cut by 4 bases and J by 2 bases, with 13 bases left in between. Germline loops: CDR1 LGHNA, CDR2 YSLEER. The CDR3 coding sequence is TGCGCCAGCAGCCTCCGGGACAAACACACAGATACGCAGTATTTT. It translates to CASSLRDKHTDTQYF.

The CDR3 region is CASTPRAFPTDTQYF. The CDR3 nucleotides are TGTGCCAGCACACCGCGGGCATTCCCCACAGATACGCAGTATTTT. The rearrangement links TRBV12-3 or TRBV12-4 to TRBJ2-3; TRBD2 is a possible D gene (5 bases). This CDR3 is 15 amino acids long. The germline V and J ends were trimmed by 7 bases and 2 bases, with 16 bases remaining between them.

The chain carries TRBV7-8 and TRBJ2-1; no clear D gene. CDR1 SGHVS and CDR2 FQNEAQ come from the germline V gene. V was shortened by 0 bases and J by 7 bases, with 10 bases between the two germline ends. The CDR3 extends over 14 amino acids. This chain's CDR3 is CASSLAMTGNEQFF. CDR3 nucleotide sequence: TGTGCCAGCAGCTTAGCAATGACCGGAAATGAGCAGTTCTTC.

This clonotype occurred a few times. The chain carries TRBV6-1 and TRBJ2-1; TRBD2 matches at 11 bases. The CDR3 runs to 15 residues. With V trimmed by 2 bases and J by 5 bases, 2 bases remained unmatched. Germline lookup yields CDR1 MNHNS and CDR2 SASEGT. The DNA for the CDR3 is TGTGCCAGCAGTGAACATAGCGGGGGGGACAATGAGCAGTTCTTC. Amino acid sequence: CASSEHSGGDNEQFF.

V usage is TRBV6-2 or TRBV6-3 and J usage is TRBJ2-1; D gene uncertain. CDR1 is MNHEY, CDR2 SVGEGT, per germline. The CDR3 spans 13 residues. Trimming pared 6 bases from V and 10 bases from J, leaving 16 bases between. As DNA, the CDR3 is TGTGCCAGCAGATTGGGTGGTTCCTACGAGCAGTTCTTC. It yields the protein CASRLGGSYEQFF.

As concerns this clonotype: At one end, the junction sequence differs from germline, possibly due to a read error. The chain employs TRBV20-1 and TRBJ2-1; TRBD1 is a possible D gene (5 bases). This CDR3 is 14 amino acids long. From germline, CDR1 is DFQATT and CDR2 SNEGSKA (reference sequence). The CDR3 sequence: CSAPTDSSYNEQFF. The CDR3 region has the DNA TGCAGTGCTCCGACCGACAGCTCCTATAATGAGCAGTTCTTC.

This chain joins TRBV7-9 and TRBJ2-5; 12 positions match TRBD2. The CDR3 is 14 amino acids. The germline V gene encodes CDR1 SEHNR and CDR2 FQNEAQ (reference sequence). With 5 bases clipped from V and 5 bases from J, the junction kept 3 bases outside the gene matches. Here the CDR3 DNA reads TGTGCCAGCAGCGGAGGGACTAGCGGGGAGACCCAGTACTTC. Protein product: CASSGGTSGETQYF.

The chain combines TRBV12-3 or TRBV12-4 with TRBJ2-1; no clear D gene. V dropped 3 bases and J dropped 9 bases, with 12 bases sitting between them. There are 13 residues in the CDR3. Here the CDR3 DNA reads TGTGCCAGCAGTTTGCTGGGGAATGGTGAGCAGTTCTTC. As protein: CASSLLGNGEQFF.

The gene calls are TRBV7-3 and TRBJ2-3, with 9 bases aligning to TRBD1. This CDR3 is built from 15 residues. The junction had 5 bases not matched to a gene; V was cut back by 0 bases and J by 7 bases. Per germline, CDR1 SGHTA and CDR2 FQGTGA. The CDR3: CASSLTGDRAHTQYF. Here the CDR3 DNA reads TGTGCCAGCAGCTTAACGGGGGACAGGGCCCATACGCAGTATTTT.

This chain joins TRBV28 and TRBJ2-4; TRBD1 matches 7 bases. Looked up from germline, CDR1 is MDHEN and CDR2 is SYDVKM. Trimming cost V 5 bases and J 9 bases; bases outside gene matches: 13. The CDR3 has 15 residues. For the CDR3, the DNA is TGTGCCAGCAGTCCCCATGGACAGGCCCCAGCCATTCAGTACTTC. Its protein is CASSPHGQAPAIQYF. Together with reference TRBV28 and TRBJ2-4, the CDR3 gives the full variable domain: DVKVTQSSRYLVKRTGEKVFLECVQDMDHENMFWYRQDPGLGLRLIYFSYDVKMKEKGDIPEGYSVSREKKERFSLILESASTNQTSMYLCASSPHGQAPAIQYFGAGTRLSVL.

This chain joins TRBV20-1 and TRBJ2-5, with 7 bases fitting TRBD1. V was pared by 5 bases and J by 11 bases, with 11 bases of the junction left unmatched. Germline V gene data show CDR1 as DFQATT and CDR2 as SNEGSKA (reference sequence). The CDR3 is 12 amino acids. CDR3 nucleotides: TGCAGTGCTGAGGGGGCAAACAATGAGCAGTACTTC. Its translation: CSAEGANNEQYF.

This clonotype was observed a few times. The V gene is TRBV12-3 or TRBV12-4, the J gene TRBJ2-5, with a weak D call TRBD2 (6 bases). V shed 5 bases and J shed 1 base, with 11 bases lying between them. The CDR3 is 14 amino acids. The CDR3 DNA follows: TGTGCCAGCAGTCGTGGGAGGACCCAAGAGACCCAGTACTTC. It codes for CASSRGRTQETQYF.

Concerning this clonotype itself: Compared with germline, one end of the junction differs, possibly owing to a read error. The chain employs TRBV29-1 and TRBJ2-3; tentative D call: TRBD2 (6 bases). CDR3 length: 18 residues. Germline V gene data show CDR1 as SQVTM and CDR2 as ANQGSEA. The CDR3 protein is CSVAQSHSVTTSTDTRYF. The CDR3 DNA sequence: TGCAGCGTCGCCCAGAGTCACAGCGTAACTACTAGCACAGATACGCGGTATTTT.

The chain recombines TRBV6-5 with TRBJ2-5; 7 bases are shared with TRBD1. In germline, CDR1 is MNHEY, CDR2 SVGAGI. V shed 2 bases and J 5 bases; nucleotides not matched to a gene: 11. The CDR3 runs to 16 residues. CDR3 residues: CASSYARQGDVETQYF. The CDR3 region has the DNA TGTGCCAGCAGTTACGCCCGACAGGGTGACGTCGAGACCCAGTACTTC.

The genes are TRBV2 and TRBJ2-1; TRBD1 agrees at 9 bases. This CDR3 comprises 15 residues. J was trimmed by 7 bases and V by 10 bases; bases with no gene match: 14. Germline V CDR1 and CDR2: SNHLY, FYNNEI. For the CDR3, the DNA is TGTGCCACCTTAAAGGTCGGGACAGGGAAAAATGAGCAGTTCTTC. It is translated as CATLKVGTGKNEQFF.

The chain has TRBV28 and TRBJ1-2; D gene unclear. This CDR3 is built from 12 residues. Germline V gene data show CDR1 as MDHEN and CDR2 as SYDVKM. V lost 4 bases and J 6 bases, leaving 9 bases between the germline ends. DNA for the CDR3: TGTGCCAGCAGTTCAGCGGGCGATGGCTACACCTTC. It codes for CASSSAGDGYTF.

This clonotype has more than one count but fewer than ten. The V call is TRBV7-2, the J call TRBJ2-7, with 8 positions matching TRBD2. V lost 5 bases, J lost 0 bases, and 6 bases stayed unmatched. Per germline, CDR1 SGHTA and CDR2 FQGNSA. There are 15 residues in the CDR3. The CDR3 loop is CASSVAGGSSYEQYF. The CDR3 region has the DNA TGTGCCAGCAGCGTTGCGGGGGGTTCCTCCTACGAGCAGTACTTC.

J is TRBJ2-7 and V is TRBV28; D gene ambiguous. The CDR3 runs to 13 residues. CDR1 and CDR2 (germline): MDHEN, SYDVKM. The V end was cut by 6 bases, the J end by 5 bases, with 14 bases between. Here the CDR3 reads CASSSTFIHEQYF. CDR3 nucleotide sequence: TGTGCCAGCAGCTCAACATTCATACACGAGCAGTACTTC.

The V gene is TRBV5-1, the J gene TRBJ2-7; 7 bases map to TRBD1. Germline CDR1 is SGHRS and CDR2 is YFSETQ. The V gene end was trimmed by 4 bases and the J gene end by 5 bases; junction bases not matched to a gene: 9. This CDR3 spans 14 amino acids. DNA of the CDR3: TGCGCCAGCAGCATACCGACAGGGAGCGACGAGCAGTACTTC. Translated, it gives CASSIPTGSDEQYF.